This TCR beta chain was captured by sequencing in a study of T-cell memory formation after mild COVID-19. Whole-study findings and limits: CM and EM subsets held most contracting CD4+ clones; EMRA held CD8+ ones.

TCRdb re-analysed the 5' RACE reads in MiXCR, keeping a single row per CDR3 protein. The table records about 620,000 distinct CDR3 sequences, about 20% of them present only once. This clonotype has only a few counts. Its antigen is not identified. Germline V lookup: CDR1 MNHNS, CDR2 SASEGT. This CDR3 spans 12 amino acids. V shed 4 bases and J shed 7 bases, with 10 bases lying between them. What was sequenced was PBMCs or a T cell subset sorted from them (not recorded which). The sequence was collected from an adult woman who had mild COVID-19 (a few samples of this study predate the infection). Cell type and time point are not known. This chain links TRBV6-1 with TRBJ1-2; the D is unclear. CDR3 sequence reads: CASSGAGVGYTF. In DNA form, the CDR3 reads TGTGCCAGCAGTGGCGCCGGGGTTGGCTACACCTTC.